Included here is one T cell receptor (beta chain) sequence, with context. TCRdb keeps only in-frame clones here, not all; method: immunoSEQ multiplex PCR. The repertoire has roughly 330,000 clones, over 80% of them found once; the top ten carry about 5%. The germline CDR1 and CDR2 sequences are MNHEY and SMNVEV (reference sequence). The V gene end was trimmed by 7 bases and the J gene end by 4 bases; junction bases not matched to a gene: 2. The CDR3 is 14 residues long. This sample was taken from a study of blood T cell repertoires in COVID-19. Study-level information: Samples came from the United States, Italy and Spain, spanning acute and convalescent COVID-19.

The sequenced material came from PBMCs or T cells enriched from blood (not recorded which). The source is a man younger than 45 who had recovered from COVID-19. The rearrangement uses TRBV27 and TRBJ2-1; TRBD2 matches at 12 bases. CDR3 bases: TGTGCCAGCAAACTAGCGGGGGGATACAATGAGCAGTTCTTC. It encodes CASKLAGGYNEQFF.